This T cell receptor beta chain derives from a study of radiation and T cells in renal cell carcinoma. Method: immunoSEQ multiplex PCR; TCRdb's copy keeps in-frame clones and lacks some. This sample has fewer than 200,000 clones, with around 90% found just once. Described time point: blood 4 weeks post-SBRT, at nephrectomy. Stated treatment: 15 Gy SBRT to primary tumor, nephrectomy 4 weeks later. Nephrectomy followed 15 Gy stereotactic body radiation by 4 weeks. V shed 2 bases and J shed 1 base, with 8 bases lying between them. CDR3 length: 14 residues. Germline CDR1 is WNHNN and CDR2 is SYGVQD (reference sequence).

This sequence was found in a woman between 50 and 59 years old with renal cell carcinoma. This material consisted of blood, taken from a patient whose treatment included radiotherapy and nephrectomy. The chain uses TRBV10-1 and TRBJ1-1; D ambiguous. CDR3 nucleotides: TGCGCCAGCAGTGAGCTGGACCAGAACACTGAAGCTTTCTTT. Translation: CASSELDQNTEAFF.